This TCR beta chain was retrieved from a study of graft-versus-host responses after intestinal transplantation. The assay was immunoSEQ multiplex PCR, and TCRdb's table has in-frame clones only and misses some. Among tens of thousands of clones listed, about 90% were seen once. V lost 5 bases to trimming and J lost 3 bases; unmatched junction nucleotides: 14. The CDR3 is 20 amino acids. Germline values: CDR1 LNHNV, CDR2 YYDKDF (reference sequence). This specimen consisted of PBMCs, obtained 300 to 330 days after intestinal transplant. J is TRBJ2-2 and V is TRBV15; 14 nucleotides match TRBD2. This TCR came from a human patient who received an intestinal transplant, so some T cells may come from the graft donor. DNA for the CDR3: TGTGCCACCAGCGGGGACGCGGGACTAGCGGGAGCGGGAGACACCGGGGAGCTGTTTTTT. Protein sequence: CATSGDAGLAGAGDTGELFF.